This T cell receptor beta chain is from a study of cytomegalovirus exposure and HLA in healthy donors. A word on this clone: Its antigen is not identified.

Vbeta (60) and Jbeta (13) primers were used in the PCR. Sequencing was performed with immunoSEQ multiplex PCR; in TCRdb, only in-frame clones are kept and a portion is missing. In the table there are 100,000 to 120,000 clones, over 70% of which are singletons. The study's findings and limits: The authors later linked a missense DCLRE1C variant to TCR beta V- and J-gene trimming.

The receptor was derived from a male donor in good health and CMV-seronegative. The sequenced material came from PBMCs.

DNA of the CDR3: TGTGCCAGCAGCCCCTTGGGGGCGGGAGACGAGCAGTACTTC. It specifies CASSPLGAGDEQYF. This rearrangement joins TRBV7-9 to TRBJ2-7, with a possible D match to TRBD2 (7 bases). Per the germline V gene, CDR1 is SEHNR and CDR2 is FQNEAQ (reference sequence). This CDR3 is built from 14 residues. The V gene lost 5 bases and the J gene lost 5 bases, with 16 bases spanning the gap.